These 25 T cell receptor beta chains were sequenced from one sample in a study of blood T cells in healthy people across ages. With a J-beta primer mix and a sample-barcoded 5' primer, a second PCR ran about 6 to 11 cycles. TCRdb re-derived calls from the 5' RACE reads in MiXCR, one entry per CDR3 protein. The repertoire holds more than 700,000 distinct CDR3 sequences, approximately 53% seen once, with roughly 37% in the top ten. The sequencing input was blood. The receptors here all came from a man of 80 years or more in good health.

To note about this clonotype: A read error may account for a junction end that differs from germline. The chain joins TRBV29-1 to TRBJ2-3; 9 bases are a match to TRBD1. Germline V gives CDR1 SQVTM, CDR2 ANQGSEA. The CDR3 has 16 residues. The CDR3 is CNVDIPSAQGADTQYF. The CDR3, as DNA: TGCAACGTTGATATTCCCTCGGCACAGGGGGCTGATACGCAGTATTTT.

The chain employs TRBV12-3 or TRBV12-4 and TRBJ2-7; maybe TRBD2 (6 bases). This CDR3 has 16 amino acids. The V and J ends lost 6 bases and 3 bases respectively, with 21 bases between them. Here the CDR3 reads CASSPGVNTGNYEQYF. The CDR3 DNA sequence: TGTGCCAGCAGCCCGGGGGTAAATACCGGGAACTACGAGCAGTACTTC.

The CDR3 bases are TGTGCCACCTCGGCAACAGGACGGTCTGGAAACACCATATATTTT. It yields the protein CATSATGRSGNTIYF. The chain combines TRBV28 with TRBJ1-3, with D possibly being TRBD1 (5 bases). Trimming removed 10 bases from V and 1 base from J, with 17 bases in between. The CDR3 is made up of 15 amino acids. Germline CDR1 and CDR2: MDHEN and SYDVKM.

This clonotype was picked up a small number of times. The chain's CDR3 is CSVEPGQETQYF. The CDR3 DNA is TGCAGCGTTGAACCAGGGCAAGAGACCCAGTACTTC. This chain connects TRBV29-1 to TRBJ2-5; D might be TRBD1 (5 bases). Germline loops: CDR1 SQVTM, CDR2 ANQGSEA. The V gene lost 2 bases and the J gene lost 2 bases, with 6 bases spanning the gap. The CDR3 totals 12 residues.

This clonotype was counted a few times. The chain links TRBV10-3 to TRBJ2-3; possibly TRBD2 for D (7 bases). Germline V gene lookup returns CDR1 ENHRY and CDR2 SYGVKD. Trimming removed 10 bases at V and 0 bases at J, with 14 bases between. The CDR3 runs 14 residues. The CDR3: CATGGGSSTDTQYF. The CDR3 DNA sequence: TGTGCCACCGGGGGCGGGAGTAGCACAGATACGCAGTATTTT.

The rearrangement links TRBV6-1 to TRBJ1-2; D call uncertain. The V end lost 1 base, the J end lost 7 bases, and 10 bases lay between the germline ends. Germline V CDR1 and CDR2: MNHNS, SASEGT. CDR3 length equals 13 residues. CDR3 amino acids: CASSEGVSSGYTF. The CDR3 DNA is TGTGCCAGCAGTGAAGGAGTAAGCTCTGGCTACACCTTC.

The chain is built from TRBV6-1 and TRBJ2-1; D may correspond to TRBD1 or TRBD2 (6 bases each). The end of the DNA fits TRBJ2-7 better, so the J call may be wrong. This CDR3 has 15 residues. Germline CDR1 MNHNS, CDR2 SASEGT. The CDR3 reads CASSEAALGGGEQYF. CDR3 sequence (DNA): TGTGCCAGCAGTGAAGCGGCCTTAGGGGGAGGCGAGCAGTACTTC.

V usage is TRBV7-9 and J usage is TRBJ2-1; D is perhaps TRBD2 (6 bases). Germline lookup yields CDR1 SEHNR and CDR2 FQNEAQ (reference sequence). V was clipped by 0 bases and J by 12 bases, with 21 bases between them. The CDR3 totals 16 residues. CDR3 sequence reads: CASSLAVGGPSVGQFF. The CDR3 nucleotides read TGTGCCAGCAGCTTAGCTGTGGGAGGCCCGTCCGTCGGGCAGTTCTTC.

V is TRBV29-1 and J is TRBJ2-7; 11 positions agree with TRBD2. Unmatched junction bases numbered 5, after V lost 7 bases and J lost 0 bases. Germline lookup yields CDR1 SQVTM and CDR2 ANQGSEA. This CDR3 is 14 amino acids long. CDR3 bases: TGCAGCGCCAACGGACTAGCGGGCTCCTACGAGCAGTACTTC. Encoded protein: CSANGLAGSYEQYF.

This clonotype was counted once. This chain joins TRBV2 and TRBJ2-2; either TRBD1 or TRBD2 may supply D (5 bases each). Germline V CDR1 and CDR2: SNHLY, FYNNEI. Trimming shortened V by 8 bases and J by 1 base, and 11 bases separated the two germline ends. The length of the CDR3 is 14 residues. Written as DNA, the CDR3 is TGTGCCAGCTCCGGGACGGTGAACACCGGGGAGCTGTTTTTT. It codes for CASSGTVNTGELFF.

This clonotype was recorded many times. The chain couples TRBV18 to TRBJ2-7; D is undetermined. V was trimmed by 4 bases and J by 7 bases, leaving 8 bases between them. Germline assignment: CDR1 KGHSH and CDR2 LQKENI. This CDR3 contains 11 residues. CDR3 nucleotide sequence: TGTGCCAGCTCACAGTACGAAGAGCAGTACTTC. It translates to CASSQYEEQYF.

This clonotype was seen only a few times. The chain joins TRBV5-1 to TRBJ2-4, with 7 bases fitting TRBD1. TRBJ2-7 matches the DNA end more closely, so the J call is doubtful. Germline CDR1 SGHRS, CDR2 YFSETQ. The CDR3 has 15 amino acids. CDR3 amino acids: CASSLLGQTPSEQYF. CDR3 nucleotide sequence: TGCGCCAGCAGCCTGTTGGGACAGACCCCGAGCGAGCAGTACTTC.

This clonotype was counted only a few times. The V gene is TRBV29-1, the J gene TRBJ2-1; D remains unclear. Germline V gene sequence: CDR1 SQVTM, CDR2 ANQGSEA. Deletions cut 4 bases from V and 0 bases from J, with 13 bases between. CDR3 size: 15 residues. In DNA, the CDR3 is TGCAGCGTTGGCCCCCCGAGCCGCTCCTACAATGAGCAGTTCTTC. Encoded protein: CSVGPPSRSYNEQFF.

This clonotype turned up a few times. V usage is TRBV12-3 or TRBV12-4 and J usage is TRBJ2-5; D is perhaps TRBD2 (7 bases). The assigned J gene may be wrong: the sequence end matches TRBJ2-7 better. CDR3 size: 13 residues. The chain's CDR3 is CASSSGEGVEQYF. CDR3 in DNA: TGTGCCAGCAGTTCCGGGGAGGGGGTCGAGCAGTACTTC.

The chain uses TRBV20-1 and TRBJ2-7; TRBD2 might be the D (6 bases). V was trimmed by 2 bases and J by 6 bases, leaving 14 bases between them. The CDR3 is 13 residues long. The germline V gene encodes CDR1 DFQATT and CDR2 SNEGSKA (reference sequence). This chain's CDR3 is CSARWREGFEQYF. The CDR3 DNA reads TGCAGTGCTAGATGGCGGGAAGGCTTCGAGCAGTACTTC.

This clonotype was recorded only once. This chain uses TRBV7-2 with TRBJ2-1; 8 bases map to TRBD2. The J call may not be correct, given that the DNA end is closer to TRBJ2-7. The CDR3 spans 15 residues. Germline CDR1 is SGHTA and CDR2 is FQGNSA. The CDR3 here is CASSLSGASYNEQYF. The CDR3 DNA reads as TGTGCCAGCAGCCTTAGCGGGGCCTCCTACAATGAGCAGTACTTC.

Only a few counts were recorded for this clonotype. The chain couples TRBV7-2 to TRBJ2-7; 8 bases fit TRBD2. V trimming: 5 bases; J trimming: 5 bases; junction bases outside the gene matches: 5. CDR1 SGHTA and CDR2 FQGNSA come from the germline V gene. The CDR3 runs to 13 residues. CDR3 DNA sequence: TGTGCCAGCAGCCCCAGCGGGAGACACGAGCAGTACTTC. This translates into CASSPSGRHEQYF.

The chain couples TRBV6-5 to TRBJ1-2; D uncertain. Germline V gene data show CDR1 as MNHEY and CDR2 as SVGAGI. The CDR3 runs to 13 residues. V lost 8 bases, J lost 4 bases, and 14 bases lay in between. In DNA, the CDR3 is TGTGCCAGCCGGGCGAATAACGGCTATGGCTACACCTTC. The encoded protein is CASRANNGYGYTF.

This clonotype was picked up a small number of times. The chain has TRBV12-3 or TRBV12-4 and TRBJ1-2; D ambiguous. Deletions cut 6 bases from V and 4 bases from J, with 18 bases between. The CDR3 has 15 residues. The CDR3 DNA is TGTGCCAGCAGCCCCCACGGAGGCGCGAGCTATGGCTACACCTTC. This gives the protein CASSPHGGASYGYTF.

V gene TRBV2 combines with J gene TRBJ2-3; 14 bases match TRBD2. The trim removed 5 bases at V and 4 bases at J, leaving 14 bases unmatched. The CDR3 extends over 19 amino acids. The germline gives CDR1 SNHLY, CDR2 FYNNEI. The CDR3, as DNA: TGTGCCAGCAGTCCGGCCCCAGGGACTAGCGGGAGAGCAGCAGATACGCAGTATTTT. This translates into CASSPAPGTSGRAADTQYF.

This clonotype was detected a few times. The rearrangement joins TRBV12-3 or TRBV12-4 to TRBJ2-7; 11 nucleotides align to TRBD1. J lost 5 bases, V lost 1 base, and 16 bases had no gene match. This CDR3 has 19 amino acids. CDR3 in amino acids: CASSLDYLFSDRGLDEQYF. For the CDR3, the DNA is TGTGCCAGCAGTTTAGATTACCTATTCTCGGACAGGGGGCTTGACGAGCAGTACTTC.

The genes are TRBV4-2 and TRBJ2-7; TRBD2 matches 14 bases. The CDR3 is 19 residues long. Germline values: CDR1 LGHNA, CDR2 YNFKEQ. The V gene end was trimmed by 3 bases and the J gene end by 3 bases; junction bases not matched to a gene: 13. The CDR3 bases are TGTGCCAGCAGCCATAGACTAGCGGGAGGGCCGTCGCTAATCTACGAGCAGTACTTC. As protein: CASSHRLAGGPSLIYEQYF.

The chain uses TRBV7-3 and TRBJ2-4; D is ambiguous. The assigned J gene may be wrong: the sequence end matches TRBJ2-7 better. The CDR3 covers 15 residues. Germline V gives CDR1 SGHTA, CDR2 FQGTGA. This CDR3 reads CASSLLPVDSYEQYF. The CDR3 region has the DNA TGTGCCAGCAGCTTATTACCAGTGGACTCCTACGAGCAGTACTTC.

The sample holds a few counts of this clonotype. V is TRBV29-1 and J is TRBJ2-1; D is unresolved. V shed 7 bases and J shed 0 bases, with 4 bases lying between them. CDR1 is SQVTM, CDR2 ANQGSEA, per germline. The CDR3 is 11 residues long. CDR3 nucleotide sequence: TGCAGCGCCAACTCCTACAATGAGCAGTTCTTC. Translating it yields CSANSYNEQFF.

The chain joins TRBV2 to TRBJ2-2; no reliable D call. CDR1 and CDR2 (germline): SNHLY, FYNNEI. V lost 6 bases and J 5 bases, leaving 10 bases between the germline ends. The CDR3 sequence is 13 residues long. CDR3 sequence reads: CASRLELTGELFF. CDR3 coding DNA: TGTGCCAGCAGGCTAGAATTGACCGGGGAGCTGTTTTTT.